These 17 T cell receptor beta chains were all obtained from the same sample, sequenced in a study of blood T cell repertoires in COVID-19. Method: immunoSEQ multiplex PCR; TCRdb's copy keeps in-frame clones and lacks some. The table lists about 140,000 clones, approximately 90% of them singletons. Sequences were obtained from peripheral blood. Receptors were obtained from a woman between 50 and 59 years old with active or convalescent COVID-19.

V is TRBV5-4 and J is TRBJ2-6; D gene uncertain. Germline CDR1 SGHNT, CDR2 YYREEE (reference sequence). The CDR3 has 18 residues. The V and J ends lost 4 bases and 0 bases respectively, with 17 bases between them. The CDR3 protein is CASSPPPGQFSGANVLTF. CDR3 sequence (DNA): TGTGCCAGCAGCCCCCCCCCGGGTCAATTCTCTGGGGCCAACGTCCTGACTTTC.

This sequence joins TRBV4-1 and TRBJ2-5, with 9 bases that match TRBD2. The junction had 7 bases not matched to a gene; V was cut back by 1 base and J by 4 bases. The CDR3 extends over 16 amino acids. Germline CDR1 reads MGHRA; CDR2 reads YSYEKL. In nucleotides, the CDR3 is TGCGCCAGCAGCCAAGCTCGTGGCGGGGGGGGAGAGACCCAGTACTTC. This translates into CASSQARGGGGETQYF.

The chain uses TRBV5-3 and TRBJ2-2, with 11 bases fitting TRBD2. TRBV5-3 is an ORF, and what it does is uncertain. The CDR3 contains 17 residues. V lost 4 bases, J lost 3 bases, and 8 bases stayed unmatched. CDR3 loop: CARSKRGTSGHTGELFF. The CDR3 bases are TGTGCCAGAAGCAAACGCGGGACTAGCGGACACACCGGGGAGCTGTTTTTT.

This chain uses TRBV27 with TRBJ2-1; possibly TRBD1 for D (5 bases). V was clipped by 2 bases and J by 4 bases, with 12 bases between them. The CDR3 contains 15 residues. The germline V gene encodes CDR1 MNHEY and CDR2 SMNVEV (reference sequence). CDR3 sequence: CASSLGTGTYNEQFF. CDR3 bases: TGTGCCAGCAGTTTAGGTACAGGTACATACAATGAGCAGTTCTTC.

The chain has TRBV7-8 and TRBJ1-4; 9 nucleotides line up with TRBD1. This CDR3 has 13 residues. Germline loops: CDR1 SGHVS, CDR2 FQNEAQ. V gave up 6 bases and J gave up 4 bases; unmatched junction bases: 0. CDR3 sequence: CASRDRGNEKLFF. CDR3 in DNA: TGTGCCAGCAGGGACAGGGGTAATGAAAAACTGTTTTTT.

This clone was seen only once. CDR3 coding DNA: TGTGCCTGGAGTAACAGGGTGGGAGAAAAACTGTTTTTT. It codes for CAWSNRVGEKLFF. This chain connects TRBV30 to TRBJ1-4; D might be TRBD1 (6 bases). CDR3 length: 13 amino acids. Per germline, CDR1 GTSNPN and CDR2 SVGIG (reference sequence). Trimming left V 2 bases short and J 8 bases short, with 12 bases between.

V usage is TRBV15 and J usage is TRBJ2-7; 13 nucleotides align to TRBD2. The CDR3 consists of 16 residues. Germline V gives CDR1 LNHNV, CDR2 YYDKDF (reference sequence). V lost 5 bases and J lost 6; bases outside the gene matches: 10. CDR3 loop: CATSGTTTSGRGEQYF. The CDR3 bases are TGTGCCACCAGCGGAACTACTACTAGCGGGAGGGGCGAGCAGTACTTC.

The chain joins TRBV28 to TRBJ1-5; D is undetermined. Deletions cut 2 bases from V and 4 bases from J, with 15 bases between. The length of the CDR3 is 16 residues. Germline CDR1 and CDR2: MDHEN and SYDVKM. CDR3 in amino acids: CASSLQRSLRNQPQHF. DNA of the CDR3: TGTGCCAGCAGTTTACAGCGGAGCCTCCGTAATCAGCCCCAGCATTTT. Filled out from reference TRBV28 and TRBJ1-5, the complete variable domain reads DVKVTQSSRYLVKRTGEKVFLECVQDMDHENMFWYRQDPGLGLRLIYFSYDVKMKEKGDIPEGYSVSREKKERFSLILESASTNQTSMYLCASSLQRSLRNQPQHFGDGTRLSIL.

The chain uses TRBV10-3 and TRBJ1-1; TRBD1 matches at 8 bases. With V trimmed by 5 bases and J by 4 bases, 3 bases remained unmatched. Germline CDR1 ENHRY, CDR2 SYGVKD. CDR3 size: 13 residues. This CDR3 is CAISNTGGTEAFF. The CDR3 DNA is TGTGCCATCAGTAATACAGGGGGCACTGAAGCTTTCTTT.

The V and J genes are TRBV15 and TRBJ2-3, with 9 bases lining up with TRBD1. Germline loops: CDR1 LNHNV, CDR2 YYDKDF (reference sequence). The CDR3 is 14 amino acids. With 7 bases clipped from V and 1 base from J, the junction kept 3 bases outside the gene matches. This CDR3 is CATTWDRGTDTQYF. Written as DNA, the CDR3 is TGTGCCACCACTTGGGACAGGGGCACAGATACGCAGTATTTT.

The chain recombines TRBV2 with TRBJ1-5; 9 positions match TRBD1. CDR1 SNHLY and CDR2 FYNNEI come from the germline V gene. The CDR3 runs 15 residues. The V gene end was trimmed by 6 bases and the J gene end by 7 bases; junction bases not matched to a gene: 10. CDR3 DNA sequence: TGTGCCAGCAGAGGTTCCGGGACAGGGTCCCAGCCCCAGCATTTT. It yields the protein CASRGSGTGSQPQHF.

At least ten counts were recorded for this clone. This chain links TRBV30 with TRBJ2-4; D may be TRBD1 or TRBD2 (6 bases each). The germline gives CDR1 GTSNPN, CDR2 SVGIG (reference sequence). Trimming stripped 5 bases from V and 1 base from J, with 18 bases between. The CDR3 loop spans 16 amino acids. The CDR3 DNA sequence: TGTGCCTGGGGGGGGCCAACACTATTGGCCAAAAACATTCAGTACTTC. It codes for CAWGGPTLLAKNIQYF.

This clone has just one count. This sequence joins TRBV4-1 and TRBJ1-3; maybe TRBD1 (6 bases). The CDR3 runs to 17 residues. Between the trimmed V and J ends, which lost 1 base and 0 bases, there was a span of 13 bases. The germline CDR1 and CDR2 sequences are MGHRA and YSYEKL. CDR3 sequence reads: CASSQVVGAASGNTIYF. In DNA form, the CDR3 reads TGCGCCAGCAGCCAAGTGGTGGGGGCCGCCTCTGGAAACACCATATATTTT.

This chain uses TRBV7-8 with TRBJ2-7; D might be TRBD2 (5 bases). Germline assignment: CDR1 SGHVS and CDR2 FQNEAQ. This CDR3 is 15 amino acids long. The V gene lost 2 bases and the J gene lost 2 bases, with 13 bases spanning the gap. DNA for the CDR3: TGTGCCAGCAGCTTAAGGGCTAGCTACGCCTACGAGCAGTACTTC. This sequence encodes CASSLRASYAYEQYF.

The genes are TRBV10-3 and TRBJ1-4, with D hard to call. The length of the CDR3 is 15 residues. Trimming pared 4 bases from V and 3 bases from J, leaving 12 bases between. Germline V gene sequence: CDR1 ENHRY, CDR2 SYGVKD. The CDR3 DNA reads TGTGCCATCAGTGGAGGCGCAGTGGCTAATGAAAAACTGTTTTTT. Translating it yields CAISGGAVANEKLFF.

The chain has TRBV4-2 and TRBJ1-1; D uncertain. The germline V gene has CDR1 LGHNA and CDR2 YNFKEQ. The length of the CDR3 is 15 residues. V dropped 0 bases and J dropped 1 base, with 9 bases sitting between them. For the CDR3, the DNA is TGTGCCAGCAGCCAAGAATTCTCAGGGAACACTGAAGCTTTCTTT. Amino acids: CASSQEFSGNTEAFF.

This clone was detected once. V gene TRBV3-1 (or the pseudogene TRBV3-2) combines with J gene TRBJ2-7; 8 nucleotides agree with TRBD1. This CDR3 is 14 amino acids long. V shed 4 bases and J 6 bases; nucleotides not matched to a gene: 8. Germline lookup yields CDR1 LGHDT and CDR2 YNNKEL (reference sequence). The CDR3 protein is CASSPSEGQAEQYF. CDR3 DNA sequence: TGTGCCAGCAGCCCATCAGAGGGACAGGCCGAGCAGTACTTC.